This note documents a single TCR beta chain sequence. Its specificity is unknown. The Oncomine TCR Beta short-read assay was applied to DNA of cultured CD4+ T cells. TCRdb analysed the PCR reads with MiXCR anew, one entry per CDR3 protein. The data show roughly 11,000 distinct CDR3 sequences, roughly 45% seen once. The CDR3 is made up of 16 amino acids. With V trimmed by 3 bases and J by 4 bases, 4 bases remained unmatched. Germline V lookup: CDR1 SGHRS, CDR2 YFSETQ. These data originate in a study of vaccination and CD4 T cells after COVID-19. Study context: Two Hispanic individuals were among six male and four female convalescent patients.

Stated treatment: approximately 11-day PBMC culture with coronavirus spike peptide pools or control peptides (ViraFEST assay). Under the ViraFEST approach, antigen-specific T cells were expanded with peptide pools and TCRs subsequently sequenced. The TCR sequence derives from a human donor who had recovered from COVID-19. The chain links TRBV5-1 to TRBJ2-3; 14 bases map to TRBD2. What was sequenced was CD4+ T cells from blood, cultured in vitro. CDR3 sequence reads: CASSSGLAGGADTQYF. DNA of the CDR3: TGCGCCAGCAGCTCCGGACTAGCGGGGGGTGCAGATACGCAGTATTTT.